Listed here are 28 T cell receptor beta chains from one sample, sequenced in a study of cytomegalovirus exposure and HLA in healthy donors. This PCR relied on a set of 60 Vbeta primers and 13 Jbeta primers. Sequencing was performed with immunoSEQ multiplex PCR; in TCRdb, only in-frame clones are kept and a portion is missing. Its table lists 75,000 to 100,000 clones. What was sequenced was PBMCs. The receptors were gathered from a woman aged 60-75 years in good health and CMV-seronegative.

The chain combines TRBV4-2 with TRBJ2-3; TRBD2 agrees at 8 bases. V lost 4 bases, J lost 14 bases, and 11 bases stayed unmatched. Germline CDR1 LGHNA, CDR2 YNFKEQ. This CDR3 region has 13 residues. The CDR3 loop reads CASSLVDSGVTYF. CDR3 sequence (DNA): TGTGCCAGCAGCCTTGTAGATAGCGGGGTGACGTATTTT.

V is TRBV6-6 and J is TRBJ1-1; maybe TRBD1 (6 bases). CDR3 length equals 14 residues. The V end was cut by 4 bases, the J end by 3 bases, with 12 bases between. Per the germline V gene, CDR1 is MNHNY and CDR2 is SVGAGI (reference sequence). CDR3 DNA: TGTGCCAGCAGTTCGACAGGTCGAGACACTGAAGCTTTCTTT. The encoded protein is CASSSTGRDTEAFF.

The gene calls are TRBV7-9 and TRBJ2-3; TRBD2 aligns across 10 bases. This CDR3 has 15 amino acids. V gave up 1 base and J gave up 4 bases; unmatched junction bases: 2. Germline V gene data show CDR1 as SEHNR and CDR2 as FQNEAQ (reference sequence). CDR3 residues: CASSLELAGADTQYF. The CDR3 nucleotides are TGTGCCAGCAGCTTAGAGCTAGCGGGAGCAGATACGCAGTATTTT. Complete variable domain (other parts from reference TRBV7-9 and TRBJ2-3): DTGVSQNPRHKITKRGQNVTFRCDPISEHNRLYWYRQTLGQGPEFLTYFQNEAQLEKSRLLSDRFSAERPKGSFSTLEIQRTEQGDSAMYLCASSLELAGADTQYFGPGTRLTVL.

Written as DNA, the CDR3 is TGTGCCAGCAGTTCCGAGACTAGGGGCGATGAGCAGTTCTTC. Encoded protein: CASSSETRGDEQFF. This chain links TRBV27 with TRBJ2-1; perhaps TRBD2 as D (6 bases). V was clipped by 4 bases and J by 8 bases, with 15 bases between them. CDR1 is MNHEY, CDR2 SMNVEV, per germline (reference sequence). The CDR3 totals 14 residues.

CDR3 region: CATSRGGQSNQPQHF. The CDR3 bases are TGTGCCACCAGCCGGGGGGGACAGTCAAATCAGCCCCAGCATTTT. This sequence joins TRBV15 and TRBJ1-5; TRBD1 aligns across 7 bases. Germline CDR1 is LNHNV and CDR2 is YYDKDF (reference sequence). The CDR3 spans 15 residues. Trimming removed 5 bases from V and 4 bases from J; junction bases left unmatched: 8.

This chain joins TRBV18 and TRBJ2-5; 8 nucleotides align to TRBD2. The J call could be wrong; TRBJ2-7 is a better fit for the DNA end. This CDR3 region has 17 residues. Germline CDR1 and CDR2: KGHSH and LQKENI. CDR3 sequence (DNA): TGTGCCAGCTCACCACCGACTCATAGCGGGACTCAACGCGAGCAGTACTTC. Translating gives CASSPPTHSGTQREQYF.

The chain carries TRBV28 and TRBJ2-3, with 10 positions matching TRBD2. Germline CDR1 is MDHEN and CDR2 is SYDVKM. This CDR3 has 19 residues. V shed 3 bases and J 0 bases; nucleotides not matched to a gene: 12. CDR3 in amino acids: CASSFGLAEPIASTDTQYF. The CDR3 DNA reads TGTGCCAGCAGTTTCGGACTAGCGGAGCCGATTGCTAGCACAGATACGCAGTATTTT. The whole variable domain, filled in from reference TRBV28 and TRBJ2-3, reads DVKVTQSSRYLVKRTGEKVFLECVQDMDHENMFWYRQDPGLGLRLIYFSYDVKMKEKGDIPEGYSVSREKKERFSLILESASTNQTSMYLCASSFGLAEPIASTDTQYFGPGTRLTVL.

The CDR3 DNA follows: TGTGCCAGCAGTGAACCGGGCAGGGTAATGAACACTGAAGCTTTCTTT. It translates to CASSEPGRVMNTEAFF. The rearrangement joins TRBV25-1 to TRBJ1-1, with TRBD1 as a possible D gene (5 bases). The CDR3 length is 16 residues. Germline assignment: CDR1 MGHDK and CDR2 SYGVNS. The V and J ends lost 2 bases and 0 bases respectively, with 13 bases between them.

This chain connects TRBV5-4 to TRBJ2-1; 8 nucleotides match TRBD2. Trimming at V came to 4 bases and at J to 4 bases, leaving 7 bases not matched to a gene. Per germline, CDR1 SGHNT and CDR2 YYREEE (reference sequence). CDR3 size: 15 residues. The CDR3 loop is CASSPTSGLYNEQFF. The CDR3 DNA follows: TGTGCCAGCAGCCCTACTAGCGGCTTGTACAATGAGCAGTTCTTC. Supplemented by reference TRBV5-4 and TRBJ2-1, the full variable domain reads ETGVTQSPTHLIKTRGQQVTLRCSSQSGHNTVSWYQQALGQGPQFIFQYYREEENGRGNFPPRFSGLQFPNYSSELNVNALELDDSALYLCASSPTSGLYNEQFFGPGTRLTVL.

The CDR3 DNA reads TGTGCCAGCAGTCGGACTAGCGGTCTCTACAATGAGCAGTTCTTC. Translated: CASSRTSGLYNEQFF. This chain links TRBV7-2 with TRBJ2-1; 10 nucleotides agree with TRBD2. V lost 6 bases and J lost 3; bases outside the gene matches: 5. Germline-derived CDR1 and CDR2 are SGHTA and FQGNSA. CDR3 size: 15 residues.

The chain couples TRBV2 to TRBJ2-2; 10 nucleotides match TRBD2. Germline V gene sequence: CDR1 SNHLY, CDR2 FYNNEI. The J segment lost 5 bases and the V segment lost 8 bases, leaving 8 bases of the junction unmatched. The length of the CDR3 is 15 residues. The CDR3 loop reads CASSPSGRDTGELFF. As DNA, the CDR3 is TGTGCCAGCTCCCCTAGCGGGAGAGATACCGGGGAGCTGTTTTTT.

The chain recombines TRBV5-1 with TRBJ2-2; the D gene is possibly TRBD2 (5 bases). CDR3 length: 15 amino acids. V was cut by 2 bases and J by 3 bases, with 11 bases left in between. The germline CDR1 and CDR2 sequences are SGHRS and YFSETQ. CDR3 loop: CASSLRGKDTGELFF. The CDR3 coding sequence is TGCGCCAGCAGCTTACGGGGAAAGGACACCGGGGAGCTGTTTTTT. Full variable domain (missing parts from reference TRBV5-1 and TRBJ2-2): KAGVTQTPRYLIKTRGQQVTLSCSPISGHRSVSWYQQTPGQGLQFLFEYFSETQRNKGNFPGRFSGRQFSNSRSEMNVSTLELGDSALYLCASSLRGKDTGELFFGEGSRLTVL.

The chain employs TRBV4-1 and TRBJ2-2; the match to TRBD2 covers 10 bases. This CDR3 contains 16 residues. V was clipped by 3 bases and J by 6 bases; unmatched bases: 7. Germline V gives CDR1 MGHRA, CDR2 YSYEKL. As DNA, the CDR3 is TGCGCCAGCAGCCATTGGCTAGCGGGAGCGGCCGGGGAGCTGTTTTTT. Its protein product is CASSHWLAGAAGELFF.

J is TRBJ1-2 and V is TRBV5-3, with 7 bases matching TRBD1. TRBV5-3 is placed among ORFs of uncertain function. The CDR3 totals 18 residues. V was pared by 0 bases and J by 8 bases, with 19 bases of the junction left unmatched. As DNA, the CDR3 is TGTGCCAGAAGCTTGGGACAGGGACCCTACAGGGGTGACGACGGCTACACCTTC. Amino acid sequence: CARSLGQGPYRGDDGYTF.

CDR3 sequence: CASSQGAPGNQPQHF. The CDR3 DNA reads as TGTGCCAGCAGTCAGGGGGCCCCGGGCAATCAGCCCCAGCATTTT. The chain has TRBV6-5 and TRBJ1-5; 8 bases align to TRBD1. Germline CDR1 is MNHEY and CDR2 is SVGAGI. The CDR3 totals 15 residues. Trimming cost V 5 bases and J 2 bases; bases outside gene matches: 5.

J is TRBJ1-3 and V is TRBV7-6; tentatively, D is TRBD1 (6 bases). V was cut by 1 base and J by 1 base, with 14 bases left in between. Germline CDR1 SGHVS, CDR2 FNYEAQ. The CDR3 extends over 17 amino acids. CDR3 in DNA: TGTGCCAGCAGCTTAGTCCTACAGGGTTCATCTGGAAACACCATATATTTT. This codes for CASSLVLQGSSGNTIYF.

CDR3 in DNA: TGTGCCAGCGTTCTCGGAGCTTACGAGCAGTACTTC. This encodes CASVLGAYEQYF. The V gene is TRBV6-1, the J gene TRBJ2-7; D is ambiguous. This CDR3 region has 12 residues. The V gene's germline CDR1 is MNHNS and CDR2 SASEGT. Between the trimmed V and J ends, which lost 8 bases and 4 bases, there was a span of 12 bases.

This chain connects TRBV5-1 to TRBJ2-3; D uncertain. Germline V gene lookup returns CDR1 SGHRS and CDR2 YFSETQ. Trimming pared 3 bases from V and 3 bases from J, leaving 14 bases between. The CDR3 runs 15 residues. CDR3 in DNA: TGCGCCAGCAGCTCCCAGGTACCTGAAACAGATACGCAGTATTTT. The encoded protein is CASSSQVPETDTQYF.

The rearrangement links TRBV27 to TRBJ2-3; 8 nucleotides line up with TRBD1. This CDR3 spans 13 amino acids. The germline V gene encodes CDR1 MNHEY and CDR2 SMNVEV (reference sequence). Trimming took 8 bases from V and 3 from J; bases not matched to a gene: 4. Here the CDR3 reads CASLRQGTDTQYF. In DNA form, the CDR3 reads TGTGCCAGCCTACGACAGGGGACAGATACGCAGTATTTT.

The V and J genes are TRBV19 and TRBJ2-1; TRBD2 matches 8 bases. In germline, CDR1 is LNHDA, CDR2 SQIVND (reference sequence). This CDR3 has 13 amino acids. V gave up 7 bases and J gave up 6 bases; unmatched junction bases: 5. In DNA form, the CDR3 reads TGTGCCAGTACGGGAGGGCCTATCAATGAGCAGTTCTTC. Protein product: CASTGGPINEQFF.

This chain connects TRBV5-4 to TRBJ2-7; TRBD2 matches 11 bases. The CDR3 extends over 15 amino acids. Germline values: CDR1 SGHNT, CDR2 YYREEE (reference sequence). The ends lost 1 base at V and 2 bases at J; junction bases unmatched: 2. This chain's CDR3 is CASSLTSGSAYEQYF. Written as DNA, the CDR3 is TGTGCCAGCAGCTTGACTAGCGGGAGCGCCTACGAGCAGTACTTC.

The CDR3 nucleotides are TGCAGTGCTCAGCTAGCTGAAGCTTTCTTT. This gives the protein CSAQLAEAFF. This chain uses TRBV20-1 with TRBJ1-1; the D is unclear. The CDR3 covers 10 residues. Germline-derived CDR1 and CDR2 are DFQATT and SNEGSKA (reference sequence). V was clipped by 5 bases and J by 6 bases, with 7 bases between them.

The chain links TRBV6-5 to TRBJ2-4, with D possibly being TRBD1 (6 bases). CDR3 length: 15 residues. The V gene's germline CDR1 is MNHEY and CDR2 SVGAGI. V was shortened by 6 bases and J by 11 bases, with 23 bases between the two germline ends. The CDR3 coding sequence is TGTGCCAGCAGAGTAAACCTCGGGAACAGGGTACTTCAGTACTTC. It is translated as CASRVNLGNRVLQYF.

The V and J genes are TRBV5-6 and TRBJ1-4; 7 nucleotides line up with TRBD1. From germline, CDR1 is SGHDT and CDR2 YYEEEE. With V trimmed by 2 bases and J by 5 bases, 6 bases remained unmatched. CDR3 length: 15 residues. The CDR3 protein is CASSFTGTENEKLFF. The CDR3 bases are TGTGCCAGCAGCTTTACCGGGACAGAGAATGAAAAACTGTTTTTT.

The chain joins TRBV5-4 to TRBJ2-1, with 8 bases fitting TRBD2. This CDR3 has 18 amino acids. The germline gives CDR1 SGHNT, CDR2 YYREEE (reference sequence). The junction had 16 bases not matched to a gene; V was cut back by 4 bases and J by 4 bases. CDR3 residues: CASSDGGSGTLGYNEQFF. CDR3 bases: TGTGCCAGCAGCGATGGGGGTAGCGGGACCCTAGGGTACAATGAGCAGTTCTTC.

V is TRBV7-9 and J is TRBJ2-1; 7 positions match TRBD2. V lost 2 bases, J lost 4 bases, and 17 bases stayed unmatched. The germline V gene encodes CDR1 SEHNR and CDR2 FQNEAQ (reference sequence). The CDR3 is made up of 19 amino acids. The CDR3 sequence: CASSLSGIEWRDSYNEQFF. CDR3 sequence (DNA): TGTGCCAGCAGCTTAAGCGGGATCGAATGGAGAGACTCTTACAATGAGCAGTTCTTC. The full variable domain, in which reference TRBV7-9 and TRBJ2-1 provide the parts outside the CDR3, is DTGVSQNPRHKITKRGQNVTFRCDPISEHNRLYWYRQTLGQGPEFLTYFQNEAQLEKSRLLSDRFSAERPKGSFSTLEIQRTEQGDSAMYLCASSLSGIEWRDSYNEQFFGPGTRLTVL.

The chain joins TRBV7-2 to TRBJ2-5, with 8 bases matching TRBD2. This CDR3 has 16 residues. V was clipped by 5 bases and J by 5 bases; unmatched bases: 13. Per the germline V gene, CDR1 is SGHTA and CDR2 is FQGNSA. CDR3 region: CASSPRSSGTGETQYF. The DNA for the CDR3 is TGTGCCAGCAGCCCAAGGAGTAGCGGGACCGGGGAGACCCAGTACTTC.

The rearrangement uses TRBV28 and TRBJ2-1; D ambiguous. V lost 3 bases and J 10 bases, leaving 10 bases between the germline ends. Germline V gene data show CDR1 as MDHEN and CDR2 as SYDVKM. This CDR3 contains 12 residues. This CDR3 is CASSLTHREQFF. CDR3 coding DNA: TGTGCCAGCAGTTTGACTCATAGAGAGCAGTTCTTC.